These 30 T cell receptor beta chains were all obtained from the same sample, sequenced in a study of shared clonotypes between healthy human individuals. Sequencing was performed with immunoSEQ multiplex PCR; in TCRdb, only in-frame clones are kept and a portion is missing. The sample comprises about 450,000 clones, 75% to 85% of which are singletons, and roughly 13% rests with the top ten. Sequenced: PBMCs. The receptors originated from a middle-aged woman in good health. Some clones in this sample may be carry-over from other donors' samples.

The V gene is TRBV30, the J gene TRBJ1-2, with D hard to call. V was cut by 2 bases and J by 5 bases, with 9 bases left in between. Germline V gene lookup returns CDR1 GTSNPN and CDR2 SVGIG (reference sequence). The CDR3 is 12 amino acids. The CDR3 spells CAWSTKRYGYTF. The CDR3 DNA sequence: TGTGCCTGGAGTACCAAGAGATATGGCTACACCTTC. The variable domain in full, with the rest retrieved from reference TRBV30 and TRBJ1-2, is SQTIHQWPATLVQPVGSPLSLECTVEGTSNPNLYWYRQAAGRGLQLLFYSVGIGQISSEVPQNLSASRPQDRQFILSSKKLLLSDSGFYLCAWSTKRYGYTFGSGTRLTVV.

The chain uses TRBV10-3 and TRBJ1-5, with 7 bases matching TRBD1. This CDR3 has 15 residues. With V trimmed by 3 bases and J by 3 bases, 5 bases remained unmatched. The germline CDR1 and CDR2 sequences are ENHRY and SYGVKD. The CDR3 nucleotides read TGTGCCATCAGTGAATGGGACAGAGCCAATCAGCCCCAGCATTTT. Its protein product is CAISEWDRANQPQHF.

Details on this clone: Since a much larger clone is just one base distant, this may be a read error. The rearrangement links TRBV7-9 to TRBJ2-3; TRBD2 matches at 13 bases. The V gene end was trimmed by 5 bases and the J gene end by 4 bases; junction bases not matched to a gene: 3. Germline lookup yields CDR1 SEHNR and CDR2 FQNEAQ (reference sequence). This CDR3 is 15 amino acids long. The DNA for the CDR3 is TGTGCCAGCAGCCGGACTAGCGGGAGCGCAGATACGCAGTATTTT. It encodes CASSRTSGSADTQYF.

Only one count was recorded for this clone. The chain couples TRBV9 to TRBJ2-3, with 9 bases identical to TRBD1. V lost 3 bases and J lost 4; bases outside the gene matches: 9. Germline CDR1 reads SGDLS; CDR2 reads YYNGEE. CDR3 length: 16 amino acids. The CDR3 here is CASSAGTGFQADTQYF. CDR3 sequence (DNA): TGTGCCAGCAGCGCCGGGACAGGGTTTCAGGCAGATACGCAGTATTTT.

The chain recombines TRBV4-1 with TRBJ2-5; D gene uncertain. The J call could be wrong; TRBJ2-7 is a better fit for the DNA end. Germline CDR1 reads MGHRA; CDR2 reads YSYEKL. This CDR3 is 15 amino acids long. The DNA for the CDR3 is TGCGCCAGCAGCCAAGTGGACGTCGGACCCTACGAGCAGTACTTC. Its translation is CASSQVDVGPYEQYF.

Points on this clone: A single base is all that separates this from a far larger clone, so a read error is likely. This sequence joins TRBV27 and TRBJ2-7; 8 bases agree with TRBD1. This CDR3 spans 13 amino acids. Germline CDR1 MNHEY, CDR2 SMNVEV (reference sequence). V gave up 2 bases and J gave up 4 bases; unmatched junction bases: 1. CDR3 nucleotides: TGTGCCAGCAGTTTACGGACAGGGTACGAGCAGTACTTC. This translates into CASSLRTGYEQYF.

This chain links TRBV6-1 with TRBJ1-5, with D possibly being TRBD1 (5 bases). V lost 8 bases and J 2 bases, leaving 16 bases between the germline ends. The V gene's germline CDR1 is MNHNS and CDR2 SASEGT. This CDR3 contains 15 residues. The CDR3 loop reads CASLQGRRGNQPQHF. DNA of the CDR3: TGTGCCAGCCTTCAGGGTCGGCGCGGCAATCAGCCCCAGCATTTT.

This clone was detected once. The same CDR3 can be traced to other DNA sequences in this sample. V is TRBV10-3 and J is TRBJ2-5; D gene unclear. The CDR3 is 12 residues long. Germline V gives CDR1 ENHRY, CDR2 SYGVKD. The germline V and J ends were trimmed by 0 bases and 5 bases, with 4 bases remaining between them. CDR3 sequence: CAISESGETQYF. The DNA for the CDR3 is TGTGCCATCAGTGAGTCGGGTGAGACCCAGTACTTC.

This clone was counted once. The chain combines TRBV7-3 with TRBJ2-5, with D unclear. Trimming left V 6 bases short and J 1 base short, with 15 bases between. Germline-derived CDR1 and CDR2 are SGHTA and FQGTGA. This CDR3 contains 15 residues. The CDR3 here is CASRRTPELQETQYF. The CDR3 nucleotides are TGTGCCAGCAGGAGGACGCCCGAGCTCCAAGAGACCCAGTACTTC.

V gene TRBV7-7 combines with J gene TRBJ2-7; 9 positions agree with TRBD2. Per the germline V gene, CDR1 is SSHAT and CDR2 is FNYEAQ (reference sequence). The V gene end was trimmed by 3 bases and the J gene end by 0 bases; junction bases not matched to a gene: 3. CDR3 length: 15 residues. CDR3 protein: CASSFLAGPSYEQYF. The CDR3 DNA follows: TGTGCCAGCAGCTTCCTAGCGGGACCCTCCTACGAGCAGTACTTC.

The chain joins TRBV11-1 to TRBJ1-3; D not certain. The germline gives CDR1 SGHAT, CDR2 FQDESV (reference sequence). Trimming cost V 4 bases and J 4 bases, with 14 bases left between them. The CDR3 has 15 residues. The CDR3: CASSSAQGSGNTIYF. DNA for the CDR3: TGTGCCAGCAGCTCCGCTCAAGGGAGCGGAAACACCATATATTTT.

The chain employs TRBV25-1 and TRBJ2-2, with TRBD1 matching over 9 bases. V gave up 6 bases and J gave up 4 bases; unmatched junction bases: 6. CDR1 is MGHDK and CDR2 is SYGVNS in the germline V gene. The CDR3 has 15 amino acids. The DNA of the CDR3 is TGTGCCAGCAGAAGGACAGGGGAAGGCACCGGGGAGCTGTTTTTT. Translating it yields CASRRTGEGTGELFF.

The gene calls are TRBV28 and TRBJ2-1; 16 bases match TRBD2. This CDR3 is built from 19 residues. In germline, CDR1 is MDHEN, CDR2 SYDVKM. V shed 5 bases and J 0 bases; nucleotides not matched to a gene: 7. CDR3 residues: CASSGPGLAGGGSYNEQFF. DNA for the CDR3: TGTGCCAGCAGTGGGCCGGGACTAGCGGGAGGGGGCTCCTACAATGAGCAGTTCTTC.

There are many counts of this clone. V is TRBV9 and J is TRBJ2-5, with TRBD1 identical over 8 bases. The J call may be faulty, since TRBJ2-7 better matches the DNA end. CDR1 and CDR2 (germline): SGDLS, YYNGEE. CDR3 length equals 14 residues. CDR3 sequence: CASSTQGVPYEQYF. The CDR3 coding sequence is TGTGCCAGCAGCACACAGGGGGTACCCTACGAGCAGTACTTC.

This rearrangement joins TRBV18 to TRBJ2-7; 8 bases are shared with TRBD1. CDR3 length equals 16 residues. Germline CDR1 and CDR2: KGHSH and LQKENI. Trimming cost V 3 bases and J 3 bases; bases outside gene matches: 10. CDR3 in DNA: TGTGCCAGCTCACCGGCAGTCGGGACAGGACTCTACGAGCAGTACTTC. Encoded protein: CASSPAVGTGLYEQYF.

The genes are TRBV27 and TRBJ2-2; D tentatively fits TRBD1 or TRBD2 (5 bases each). Germline assignment: CDR1 MNHEY and CDR2 SMNVEV (reference sequence). V gave up 10 bases and J gave up 5 bases, with 17 bases separating them. This CDR3 region has 14 residues. CDR3 loop: CATNGDGRTGELFF. The DNA for the CDR3 is TGTGCCACCAACGGGGACGGGCGGACCGGGGAGCTGTTTTTT.

The rearrangement joins TRBV6-4 to TRBJ2-1; 11 bases align to TRBD2. CDR1 is MRHNA and CDR2 is SNTAGT in the germline V gene. After removal of 6 bases from V and 8 bases from J, the junction contained 6 bases not matched to a gene. The CDR3 length is 14 residues. The DNA of the CDR3 is TGTGCCAGCAGCGCACTAGCGGGAGAAGATGAGCAGTTCTTC. The encoded protein is CASSALAGEDEQFF.

This clone has only a few counts. This chain uses TRBV10-3 with TRBJ2-5; TRBD1 might be the D (5 bases). V shed 6 bases and J shed 2 bases, with 13 bases lying between them. The CDR3 extends over 14 amino acids. CDR1 is ENHRY and CDR2 is SYGVKD in the germline V gene. The CDR3 region has the DNA TGTGCCATCAGCGCCATACAGGCGCAAGAGACCCAGTACTTC. Encoded protein: CAISAIQAQETQYF.

The chain is built from TRBV5-6 and TRBJ2-7; D is unresolved. CDR3 length equals 15 residues. V shed 2 bases and J shed 0 bases, with 12 bases lying between them. Germline V CDR1 and CDR2: SGHDT, YYEEEE. The DNA for the CDR3 is TGTGCCAGCAGCTTTGGACGCCAAAGCTCCTACGAGCAGTACTTC. It is translated as CASSFGRQSSYEQYF.

This sequence joins TRBV30 and TRBJ1-2; maybe TRBD1 (5 bases). The CDR3 is 13 amino acids. CDR1 is GTSNPN and CDR2 is SVGIG in the germline V gene (reference sequence). Between the trimmed V and J ends, which lost 0 bases and 8 bases, there was a span of 13 bases. CDR3 residues: CAWSVGPPEGYTF. The DNA for the CDR3 is TGTGCCTGGAGTGTGGGGCCGCCTGAGGGCTACACCTTC. Together with reference TRBV30 and TRBJ1-2, the CDR3 gives the full variable domain: SQTIHQWPATLVQPVGSPLSLECTVEGTSNPNLYWYRQAAGRGLQLLFYSVGIGQISSEVPQNLSASRPQDRQFILSSKKLLLSDSGFYLCAWSVGPPEGYTFGSGTRLTVV.

A remark on this clone: Other nucleotide sequences from this sample produce the same CDR3. V gene TRBV7-9 combines with J gene TRBJ2-7; the D is unclear. The ends were cut back, 0 bases at V and 1 base at J, with 4 bases in the middle. CDR1 is SEHNR, CDR2 FQNEAQ, per germline (reference sequence). CDR3 length equals 13 residues. CDR3 loop: CASSLASSYEQYF. In DNA, the CDR3 is TGTGCCAGCAGCTTAGCGTCGTCCTACGAGCAGTACTTC.

The chain combines TRBV5-4 with TRBJ1-3, with D maybe TRBD1 (6 bases). Germline lookup yields CDR1 SGHNT and CDR2 YYREEE (reference sequence). Between the trimmed V and J ends, which lost 2 bases and 2 bases, there was a span of 14 bases. The CDR3 is 16 amino acids. The CDR3 nucleotides read TGTGCCAGCAGCTTCGGCTCCGGGACAACTGGAAACACCATATATTTT. Protein product: CASSFGSGTTGNTIYF.

In nucleotides, the CDR3 is TGCGCCAGCAGCCAAACCCACAGGGTCTACGAGCAGTACTTC. Its translation is CASSQTHRVYEQYF. V usage is TRBV4-1 and J usage is TRBJ2-7, with D tentatively TRBD1 (6 bases). Germline CDR1 reads MGHRA; CDR2 reads YSYEKL. Deletions cut 2 bases from V and 3 bases from J, with 11 bases between. The CDR3 spans 14 residues.

The chain combines TRBV30 with TRBJ2-5; D is undetermined. The CDR3 runs to 13 residues. Trimming took 0 bases from V and 8 from J, leaving 13 bases between them. Germline-derived CDR1 and CDR2 are GTSNPN and SVGIG (reference sequence). The CDR3, as DNA: TGTGCCTGGAGTGTACTCGCCCGGCGTACCCAGTACTTC. It is translated as CAWSVLARRTQYF.

The V gene is TRBV30, the J gene TRBJ2-7; D not resolved. The CDR3 has 12 amino acids. The V gene's germline CDR1 is GTSNPN and CDR2 SVGIG (reference sequence). Between the trimmed V and J ends, which lost 2 bases and 6 bases, there was a span of 11 bases. The CDR3 sequence: CAWSSAVSEQYF. CDR3 sequence (DNA): TGTGCCTGGAGTAGTGCCGTATCCGAGCAGTACTTC.

There are many counts of this clone. The rearrangement uses TRBV7-2 and TRBJ1-2; 9 nucleotides line up with TRBD1. V shed 5 bases, J shed 8 bases, and the junction held 12 bases outside the gene matches. Per the germline V gene, CDR1 is SGHTA and CDR2 is FQGNSA. CDR3 length: 15 amino acids. The DNA of the CDR3 is TGTGCCAGCAGCACTAACCCGGGACAGGGAGTGGGCTACACCTTC. The encoded protein is CASSTNPGQGVGYTF.

The chain is built from TRBV27 and TRBJ2-3; the match to TRBD2 covers 9 bases. This CDR3 has 17 amino acids. Germline V lookup: CDR1 MNHEY, CDR2 SMNVEV (reference sequence). V shed 4 bases and J 2 bases; nucleotides not matched to a gene: 10. The DNA of the CDR3 is TGTGCCAGCAGTTCCCATAGCGGGAGATGGATCACAGATACGCAGTATTTT. This translates into CASSSHSGRWITDTQYF.

The J gene is TRBJ2-1, the V gene TRBV28; 9 positions agree with TRBD2. With 3 bases clipped from V and 3 bases from J, the junction kept 3 bases outside the gene matches. CDR1 is MDHEN, CDR2 SYDVKM, per germline. This CDR3 comprises 15 residues. CDR3: CASSFGGRDYNEQFF. The CDR3 nucleotides are TGTGCCAGCAGTTTCGGCGGGAGGGACTACAATGAGCAGTTCTTC.

This sequence joins TRBV28 and TRBJ2-7; D is unresolved. V gave up 8 bases and J gave up 7 bases, with 18 bases separating them. The germline gives CDR1 MDHEN, CDR2 SYDVKM. The CDR3 length is 13 residues. The CDR3 spells CASQDGYRWEQYF. The CDR3 DNA reads as TGTGCCAGCCAAGACGGGTACCGTTGGGAGCAGTACTTC. Full variable domain (outside the CDR3, taken from reference TRBV28 and TRBJ2-7): DVKVTQSSRYLVKRTGEKVFLECVQDMDHENMFWYRQDPGLGLRLIYFSYDVKMKEKGDIPEGYSVSREKKERFSLILESASTNQTSMYLCASQDGYRWEQYFGPGTRLTVT.

This clone was counted between two and nine times. The rearrangement uses TRBV28 and TRBJ2-7; a weak D match, TRBD1 (5 bases). The germline gives CDR1 MDHEN, CDR2 SYDVKM. This CDR3 spans 14 amino acids. Trimming took off 7 bases at V and 0 bases at J, with 13 bases between the two ends. CDR3 in DNA: TGTGCCAGCACCTTACAGGTGAGCTCCTACGAGCAGTACTTC. Translating it yields CASTLQVSSYEQYF.